Below are 2 T cell receptor beta chains sequenced from a single sample in a study of blood T cell repertoires in COVID-19. The data were produced by immunoSEQ multiplex PCR, yet TCRdb's version contains in-frame clones alone and is incomplete. The sample contains 200,000 or so clones, about 90% of which appear only once. The specimen sequenced was peripheral blood. These receptors originate from a man aged 25 to 40 with COVID-19, enrolled during active disease.

This clone has more than one count but fewer than ten. The chain combines TRBV6-5 with TRBJ2-5, with D possibly matching TRBD1 (7 bases). Germline V gene data show CDR1 as MNHEY and CDR2 as SVGAGI. The ends were cut back, 0 bases at V and 5 bases at J, with 13 bases in the middle. CDR3 length: 15 amino acids. The CDR3 coding sequence is TGTGCCAGCAGTTACTCACGTCAGGGGGGTGAGACCCAGTACTTC. The encoded protein is CASSYSRQGGETQYF.

V is TRBV11-3 and J is TRBJ1-2; TRBD1 matches 8 bases. Unmatched junction bases numbered 7, after V lost 5 bases and J lost 8 bases. CDR3 length: 13 amino acids. Looked up from germline, CDR1 is SGHNT and CDR2 is YENEEA. The CDR3 loop is CASSIRTGNGYTF. The CDR3 DNA reads TGTGCCAGCAGCATCAGGACAGGGAACGGCTACACCTTC.